This TCR beta chain was profiled in a study of low-dose radiotherapy and immunotherapy resistance in tumors. The CDR3 extends over 13 amino acids. CDR1 and CDR2 from the germline V gene are KGHSH and LQKENI. V dropped 0 bases and J dropped 6; count of bases not matched to a gene: 2. As for time point: before trial treatment. Low-dose radiotherapy and low-dose cyclophosphamide, together with aspirin, ipilimumab and nivolumab, were given to donors. This clonotype was seen ten or more times. TRAV- and TRBV-specific primers were used for first-strand cDNA, which covered alpha and beta chains. TCRs were put through approximately 20 PCR cycles of amplification with Phusion. A constant-region primer and the V-primer adapter served as the primer pair. Through in vitro transcription, the mRNA that had been isolated was amplified. Via MiXCR, TCRdb re-called the reads, giving one row per CDR3 protein. The top ten clones hold 1% of a sample with some 88,000 distinct CDR3 sequences, more than 8.5% of them seen once.

The chain is built from TRBV18 and TRBJ2-7, with 7 bases matching TRBD2. The starting material was PBMCs, obtained before treatment. The source is a male donor with prostate cancer. CDR3 sequence: CASSPPAGAEQYF. The DNA for the CDR3 is TGTGCCAGCTCACCACCGGCGGGAGCCGAGCAGTACTTC.